This T cell receptor beta chain was sequenced for a study of blood T cell repertoires in COVID-19. For the study at large: Samples representing acute and convalescent COVID-19 were sourced from the United States, Italy and Spain. From T cells, B-cell-depleted T cells, or PBMCs came the material, which was cDNA or gDNA.

In the original processing: Estimated nucleated cell counts came from reference gene primer amplification. The table came from immunoSEQ multiplex PCR; TCRdb's copy has only in-frame clones and leaves some out. The V and J calls and clone size are taken from that table; D and trimming were inferred from the DNA. The table includes some 240,000 clones, about 91% detected once. V lost 6 bases, J lost 3 bases, and 12 bases lay in between. The CDR3 is made up of 14 amino acids. Germline CDR1 and CDR2: MNHEY and SVGAGI. This chain joins TRBV6-5 and TRBJ2-1, with D perhaps TRBD2 (5 bases). Sequenced sample: peripheral blood. This clonotype originated in a woman in her 40s who had recovered from COVID-19. The DNA of the CDR3 is TGTGCCAGCAGCCAGAGGGAAGTCTACAATGAGCAGTTCTTC. It codes for CASSQREVYNEQFF.